A single sample gave rise to the 21 T cell receptor beta chains below, sequenced in a study of cytomegalovirus exposure and HLA in healthy donors. 60 Vbeta and 13 Jbeta primers were used in PCR. Sequenced by immunoSEQ multiplex PCR; TCRdb stores in-frame clones only, minus some. Of over 150,000 clones listed, approximately 80% are singletons. Source material: PBMCs. The source of these receptors is a woman in her thirties in good health and CMV-seropositive.

The V and J genes are TRBV6-6 and TRBJ2-7; D might be TRBD2 (6 bases). From germline, CDR1 is MNHNY and CDR2 SVGAGI (reference sequence). The CDR3 has 15 residues. V was clipped by 1 base and J by 5 bases, with 15 bases between them. Here the CDR3 DNA reads TGTGCCAGCAGTTACTTGCGGGGAGCCGGGGACGAGCAGTACTTC. Its translation is CASSYLRGAGDEQYF.

This clone occurred once. DNA for the CDR3: TGTGCCAGCAGCTTACTTCCGCCAGGGGCAAACGGGGAGCTGTTTTTT. Residues: CASSLLPPGANGELFF. The V call is TRBV11-3, the J call TRBJ2-2, with D possibly TRBD1 on 6 matching bases. Germline assignment: CDR1 SGHNT and CDR2 YENEEA. Trimming stripped 2 bases from V and 7 bases from J, with 17 bases between. The CDR3 is 16 amino acids. Complete variable domain (other parts from reference TRBV11-3 and TRBJ2-2): EAGVVQSPRYKIIEKKQPVAFWCNPISGHNTLYWYLQNLGQGPELLIRYENEEAVDDSQLPKDRFSAERLKGVDSTLKIQPAELGDSAVYLCASSLLPPGANGELFFGEGSRLTVL.

CDR3 nucleotides: TGTGCCAGCAGTGAAATTACAGTTGATACGCAGTATTTT. Protein product: CASSEITVDTQYF. The chain recombines TRBV25-1 with TRBJ2-3; D ambiguous. CDR3 size: 13 residues. With 2 bases removed from V and 6 bases from J, the gap between germline ends came to 9 bases. CDR1 is MGHDK, CDR2 SYGVNS, per germline. The complete variable domain, with remaining parts taken from reference TRBV25-1 and TRBJ2-3, reads EADIYQTPRYLVIGTGKKITLECSQTMGHDKMYWYQQDPGMELHLIHYSYGVNSTEKGDLSSESTVSRIRTEHFPLTLESARPSHTSQYLCASSEITVDTQYFGPGTRLTVL.

The gene calls are TRBV27 and TRBJ2-5, with D possibly matching TRBD1 (6 bases). This CDR3 comprises 13 residues. CDR1 and CDR2 (germline): MNHEY, SMNVEV (reference sequence). With 4 bases removed from V and 3 bases from J, the gap between germline ends came to 9 bases. CDR3 residues: CASSWGRKETQYF. CDR3 bases: TGTGCCAGCAGTTGGGGGCGAAAAGAGACCCAGTACTTC.

This rearrangement joins TRBV19 to TRBJ1-6; TRBD1 matches at 8 bases. Germline V gene sequence: CDR1 LNHDA, CDR2 SQIVND (reference sequence). The V and J ends lost 3 bases and 9 bases, in that order; junction bases with no gene match: 7. The CDR3 covers 15 residues. CDR3 in amino acids: CASSMTDRDFSPLHF. The CDR3 DNA sequence: TGTGCCAGTAGTATGACGGACAGGGACTTTTCACCCCTCCACTTT.

As DNA, the CDR3 is TGTGCCAGCAGATTACTTGGACAGGGAGCTAATGAAAAACTGTTTTTT. Translating it yields CASRLLGQGANEKLFF. The rearrangement joins TRBV6-6 to TRBJ1-4; TRBD1 aligns across 8 bases. The CDR3 has 16 residues. CDR1 is MNHNY, CDR2 SVGAGI, per germline (reference sequence). J was trimmed by 3 bases and V by 6 bases; bases with no gene match: 9.

J is TRBJ1-1 and V is TRBV7-2; TRBD1 matches at 10 bases. The junction had 10 bases not matched to a gene; V was cut back by 5 bases and J by 7 bases. Germline-derived CDR1 and CDR2 are SGHTA and FQGNSA. The length of the CDR3 is 15 residues. CDR3 sequence reads: CASSKDRGRSSEAFF. In nucleotides, the CDR3 is TGTGCCAGCAGCAAAGACAGGGGGCGGAGCAGTGAAGCTTTCTTT.

The CDR3 bases are TGTGCCAGCAGCACACAGGGGGCTGGAAACACCATATATTTT. As protein: CASSTQGAGNTIYF. The chain uses TRBV7-2 and TRBJ1-3, with 8 bases identical to TRBD1. With 5 bases clipped from V and 2 bases from J, the junction kept 2 bases outside the gene matches. Germline V lookup: CDR1 SGHTA, CDR2 FQGNSA. There are 14 residues in the CDR3.

The V and J genes are TRBV5-1 and TRBJ1-1; 7 bases agree with TRBD1. CDR1 is SGHRS, CDR2 YFSETQ, per germline. V was clipped by 4 bases and J by 1 base; unmatched bases: 10. The CDR3 runs to 16 residues. CDR3 nucleotide sequence: TGCGCCAGCAGCCCTGACGGGTACAGGGGGAACACTGAAGCTTTCTTT. Translating gives CASSPDGYRGNTEAFF.

CDR3 coding DNA: TGTGCCAGCAGCTTAGGGACAGGCTCCTACGAGCAGTACTTC. Protein product: CASSLGTGSYEQYF. The chain is built from TRBV11-2 and TRBJ2-7; TRBD1 matches at 7 bases. The CDR3 totals 14 residues. Losses at the gene ends were 1 base for V and 0 bases for J; bases not matched to a gene: 0. Germline-derived CDR1 and CDR2 are SGHAT and FQNNGV.

Written as DNA, the CDR3 is TGTGCCAGCAGTTTGTTGGGGCCTCTTCTAAAAGAGACCCAGTACTTC. Translating it yields CASSLLGPLLKETQYF. The chain recombines TRBV27 with TRBJ2-5, with D tentatively TRBD1 (5 bases). The CDR3 loop spans 16 amino acids. Trimming pared 3 bases from V and 3 bases from J, leaving 17 bases between. CDR1 is MNHEY, CDR2 SMNVEV, per germline (reference sequence).

The chain couples TRBV2 to TRBJ2-3, with 11 positions matching TRBD2. J gave up 3 bases and V 8 bases, and 7 bases lay outside the gene matches. The CDR3 runs 15 residues. Germline CDR1 is SNHLY and CDR2 is FYNNEI. In nucleotides, the CDR3 is TGTGCCAGCCGCCTCACTAGCGGGGGTACAGATACGCAGTATTTT. Its translation: CASRLTSGGTDTQYF.

This chain joins TRBV5-6 and TRBJ2-3; TRBD1 agrees at 7 bases. Germline assignment: CDR1 SGHDT and CDR2 YYEEEE. The CDR3 extends over 16 amino acids. The V gene end was trimmed by 2 bases and the J gene end by 3 bases; junction bases not matched to a gene: 9. CDR3: CASSFDQVRGTDTQYF. In nucleotides, the CDR3 is TGTGCCAGCAGCTTTGATCAGGTCAGGGGGACAGATACGCAGTATTTT.

In its sample, this clone was seen a few times. The chain links TRBV4-1 to TRBJ1-1; 8 bases map to TRBD1. Losses at the gene ends were 4 bases for V and 1 base for J; bases not matched to a gene: 2. The CDR3 spans 14 residues. The germline V gene has CDR1 MGHRA and CDR2 YSYEKL. This chain's CDR3 is CASSLGTGNTEAFF. CDR3 sequence (DNA): TGCGCCAGCAGCCTCGGGACAGGGAACACTGAAGCTTTCTTT.

The rearrangement links TRBV10-1 to TRBJ2-7; 8 bases match TRBD1. The length of the CDR3 is 13 residues. Germline lookup yields CDR1 WNHNN and CDR2 SYGVQD (reference sequence). The V and J ends lost 6 bases and 9 bases, in that order; junction bases with no gene match: 10. The CDR3 loop reads CASSPLTGVGQYF. The CDR3 nucleotides read TGCGCCAGCAGCCCTTTGACAGGGGTGGGGCAGTACTTC.

In regard to this clone: The junction shows a germline mismatch at one end, possibly a read error. This sequence joins TRBV6-5 and TRBJ2-5; D tentatively fits TRBD1 or TRBD2 (6 bases each). CDR3 length: 14 residues. CDR1 is MNHEY, CDR2 SVGAGI, per germline. CDR3 sequence: CASSHSGAKETQYF. CDR3 DNA sequence: TGTGCCAGCAGTCACTCGGGGGCTAAAGAGACCCAGTACTTC.

The chain has TRBV6-6 and TRBJ1-5; 9 nucleotides match TRBD1. This CDR3 comprises 15 residues. Germline CDR1 is MNHNY and CDR2 is SVGAGI (reference sequence). The ends lost 6 bases at V and 2 bases at J; junction bases unmatched: 5. The CDR3 DNA reads TGTGCCAGCAGATGGACAGGGGCAGGCAATCAGCCCCAGCATTTT. This gives the protein CASRWTGAGNQPQHF.

This rearrangement joins TRBV9 to TRBJ2-7, with 12 bases fitting TRBD2. V lost 4 bases to trimming and J lost 1 base; unmatched junction nucleotides: 6. The CDR3 is 16 amino acids. Germline CDR1 reads SGDLS; CDR2 reads YYNGEE. CDR3 nucleotide sequence: TGTGCCAGCAGCCCCTCGGGACTAGCGGGTTCCTACGAGCAGTACTTC. Encoded protein: CASSPSGLAGSYEQYF.

This chain links TRBV7-9 with TRBJ2-3, with 9 nucleotides matching TRBD1. The CDR3 contains 15 residues. Trimming took 8 bases from V and 4 from J; bases not matched to a gene: 10. Germline V gene lookup returns CDR1 SEHNR and CDR2 FQNEAQ (reference sequence). The CDR3 loop is CASGVTDRGSDTQYF. In nucleotides, the CDR3 is TGTGCCAGCGGCGTAACGGACAGGGGTTCAGATACGCAGTATTTT.

The chain combines TRBV18 with TRBJ1-1; 9 bases are shared with TRBD1. Trimming at V came to 2 bases and at J to 6 bases, leaving 4 bases not matched to a gene. CDR3 size: 14 residues. CDR1 and CDR2 (germline): KGHSH, LQKENI. As DNA, the CDR3 is TGTGCCAGCTCACCAGACAGGGGGTACGCTGAAGCTTTCTTT. Its protein is CASSPDRGYAEAFF.

This clone is a singleton in its sample. The rearrangement links TRBV11-2 to TRBJ2-2; D ambiguous. This CDR3 has 19 residues. Germline CDR1 SGHAT, CDR2 FQNNGV. V was cut by 0 bases and J by 6 bases, with 23 bases left in between. CDR3 sequence (DNA): TGTGCCAGCAGCTTAGATTTTTCGACCGCCGGCGTTCGGGCCGGGGAGCTGTTTTTT. Translating gives CASSLDFSTAGVRAGELFF. The variable domain in full, with the rest retrieved from reference TRBV11-2 and TRBJ2-2, is EAGVAQSPRYKIIEKRQSVAFWCNPISGHATLYWYQQILGQGPKLLIQFQNNGVVDDSQLPKDRFSAERLKGVDSTLKIQPAKLEDSAVYLCASSLDFSTAGVRAGELFFGEGSRLTVL.